This T cell receptor beta chain comes out of a study of blood T cell repertoires in COVID-19 (dated by TCRdb to between 2020 and 2021). In the study overall: The collaborator samples originated in the United States, Italy and Spain and spanned the acute and convalescent phases of COVID-19. The repertoires were released in a freely available public database intended as a resource for research on the immune response to SARS-CoV-2. HLA class I and class II types, where available, came from metadata supplied by the sample provider rather than from assay-based typing. Samples were obtained from the ongoing ImmuneRACE study (first 160 participants) and from roughly 1,300 subjects provided by 6 global collaborators. Subjects who had been exposed to COVID-19, were actively infected with it, or had recovered from it provided the deeply sampled blood TCRbeta repertoires that made up the dataset. Sample metadata almost always included a de-identified subject ID, COVID-19 status, age in years and sex. The material from the prospective study consisted of cDNA or gDNA derived from T cells, B-cell-depleted T cells, or PBMCs.

TCRbeta CDR3 regions were amplified from genomic DNA using the immunoSEQ Assay, a bias-controlled multiplex PCR. Processing in the source paper ran as follows. The number of nucleated cells in each sample was estimated from the amplification of reference gene primers within the assay. Sequence reads were collapsed and filtered to measure the absolute abundance of every unique TCRbeta CDR3 rearrangement. For each sample, productive Simpson clonality was calculated by taking the square root of Simpson's diversity index across productive rearrangements. TCRdb took over this immuneACCESS table, retaining in-frame rearrangements with V and J assigned. Such tables are incomplete; in checked studies, under half of the missing clones stem from an unresolved V gene, and the remainder is unexplained. V and J calls plus clone size are reproduced from that table; the DNA served to infer D and trimming. For this sample the table gives 410,000 or so clones, of which 89% were detected only once. The ten biggest clones cover about 1.4% of the sample.

Paper-wide results and their limitations: The amount of clinical and demographic metadata varied by source and participant and was provided uncurated.

This clone has only one observation. The target of this receptor is not known. No base-level quality is on record; no much larger clone is a single base apart. Unmatched junction bases come to 5, with V trimmed by 8 bases and J by 8 bases. From cysteine to phenylalanine, the CDR3 is 12 amino acids long. The CDR3 DNA has 36 bases and is translated from base 1. In Seattle, one collaborating source enrolled patients while the infection was active and tracked those patients longitudinally over the course of disease. The collaborating institutions used their own protocols to collect whole blood in K2EDTA tubes. For TCRbeta analysis, collaborator samples were shipped as frozen whole blood, as isolated PBMCs, or as DNA extracted from either sample type.

The sequencing input was peripheral blood. The V and J segments used are TRBV12-3 or TRBV12-4 and TRBJ1-4; TRBD1 lines up with 7 middle nucleotides. The TCR sequence derives from a woman between 40 and 50 years old with COVID-19, enrolled during active disease. The CDR3: CASAGDSEKLFF. The DNA sequence is given as TGTGCCAGCGCCGGGGACAGCGAAAAACTGTTTTTT.